This TCR beta chain was found in a study of cytomegalovirus exposure and HLA in healthy donors. Study-level findings and limits: Later analysis identified over 15,000 TCR beta sequences associated with HLA alleles, using a false discovery rate threshold of 0.05. An Asian-associated ancestry cluster reportedly showed fewer N-insertions than the roughly 600-donor mean in a later analysis. Available immune exposure information was restricted to CMV serostatus only.

Researchers ran the PCR with 60 Vbeta and 13 Jbeta primers. The assay was immunoSEQ multiplex PCR, and TCRdb's table has in-frame clones only and misses some. This table has more than 80,000 clones, roughly 74% appearing once. About this clone itself: The target antigen is unknown.

Unmatched junction bases numbered 7, after V lost 4 bases and J lost 7 bases. The germline CDR1 and CDR2 sequences are SGHRS and YFSETQ. The CDR3 covers 14 residues. The chain uses TRBV5-1 and TRBJ1-5, with 8 bases fitting TRBD1. The sample was PBMCs. The clonotype originates from a female donor in good health and CMV-seropositive. This CDR3 reads CASSQGQGEQPQHF. The CDR3 coding sequence is TGCGCCAGCAGCCAAGGACAGGGAGAACAGCCCCAGCATTTT.